These 22 T cell receptor beta chains share one sample of origin, sequenced in a study of blood T cell repertoires in COVID-19 (dated by TCRdb to about 2020). Libraries were constructed by the immunoSEQ multiplex PCR assay. TCRdb limited this immuneACCESS table to in-frame rearrangements with V and J called. A share of clones is missing; checked studies link under half to unresolved V genes, and the rest is unexplained. A total of about 190,000 clones appear in this sample, approximately 91% of them only once. About 6.8% of the sample comes from the top ten. Sequencing was done on a sample of peripheral blood. The receptors were sampled from a woman aged 35 to 49 who had recovered from COVID-19.

The gene calls are TRBV10-3 and TRBJ2-3; unclear D gene. CDR3 length equals 12 residues. V was trimmed by 3 bases and J by 4 bases, leaving 5 bases between them. In germline, CDR1 is ENHRY, CDR2 SYGVKD. Written as DNA, the CDR3 is TGTGCCATCAGTGATTCATCAGATACGCAGTATTTT. Its protein product is CAISDSSDTQYF.

The V call is TRBV19, the J call TRBJ2-7; 8 bases are a match to TRBD1. Trimming at V came to 4 bases and at J to 1 base, leaving 12 bases not matched to a gene. Germline V CDR1 and CDR2: LNHDA, SQIVND (reference sequence). The CDR3 has 17 residues. The CDR3: CASSTESSRTGSYEQYF. Here the CDR3 DNA reads TGTGCCAGTAGTACTGAGAGTTCTCGGACAGGGTCCTACGAGCAGTACTTC.

The chain links TRBV19 to TRBJ2-1, with 7 bases aligning to TRBD2. This CDR3 comprises 17 residues. Germline V gene sequence: CDR1 LNHDA, CDR2 SQIVND (reference sequence). V gave up 4 bases and J gave up 5 bases; unmatched junction bases: 14. CDR3 amino acids: CASSTPSLAAKHNEQFF. The CDR3 DNA reads TGTGCCAGTAGTACCCCATCGCTAGCGGCCAAGCACAATGAGCAGTTCTTC.

This clone occurred once. This rearrangement joins TRBV11-3 to TRBJ1-1; maybe TRBD1 (5 bases). Germline V lookup: CDR1 SGHNT, CDR2 YENEEA. The V and J ends lost 0 bases and 2 bases respectively, with 7 bases between them. The CDR3 extends over 14 amino acids. In DNA form, the CDR3 reads TGTGCCAGCAGCTTAGATGGACAAAACACTGAAGCTTTCTTT. It yields the protein CASSLDGQNTEAFF.

This clone is a singleton in its sample. The chain couples TRBV4-1 to TRBJ2-5; D call uncertain. Germline CDR1 MGHRA, CDR2 YSYEKL. CDR3 length equals 13 residues. Between the trimmed V and J ends, which lost 0 bases and 7 bases, there was a span of 9 bases. CDR3 nucleotide sequence: TGCGCCAGCAGCCAAGACAGACTGGGGACCCAGTACTTC. This codes for CASSQDRLGTQYF.

The chain has TRBV28 and TRBJ1-5; D not resolved. The CDR3 runs to 13 residues. Germline-derived CDR1 and CDR2 are MDHEN and SYDVKM. V was shortened by 3 bases and J by 5 bases, with 8 bases between the two germline ends. Here the CDR3 DNA reads TGTGCCAGCAGTTTCCTAGAGCATCAGCCCCAGCATTTT. Translated: CASSFLEHQPQHF.

This chain joins TRBV11-2 and TRBJ1-2, with 9 nucleotides matching TRBD1. With V trimmed by 2 bases and J by 6 bases, 1 base remained unmatched. This CDR3 contains 13 residues. Germline V gene data show CDR1 as SGHAT and CDR2 as FQNNGV. The CDR3 is CASSLRQGDGYTF. Here the CDR3 DNA reads TGTGCCAGCAGCTTACGACAGGGGGATGGCTACACCTTC.

V and J are TRBV4-3 and TRBJ2-7; 10 bases map to TRBD1. CDR3 length equals 16 residues. The V segment lost 0 bases and the J segment 5 bases; nucleotides outside the gene matches: 7. Germline V gives CDR1 LGHNA, CDR2 YSLEER. The CDR3 reads CASSQDRRQGADEQYF. DNA of the CDR3: TGCGCCAGCAGCCAAGACCGGAGACAGGGGGCTGACGAGCAGTACTTC.

The chain uses TRBV28 and TRBJ1-1; TRBD1 might be the D (5 bases). The CDR3 sequence is 13 residues long. CDR1 and CDR2 from the germline V gene are MDHEN and SYDVKM. Trimming stripped 4 bases from V and 1 base from J, with 7 bases between. The DNA of the CDR3 is TGTGCCAGCAGTTATCAGGGGAACACTGAAGCTTTCTTT. Its translation: CASSYQGNTEAFF.

The V gene is TRBV10-3, the J gene TRBJ1-1; 9 positions agree with TRBD1. V dropped 2 bases and J dropped 8; count of bases not matched to a gene: 6. The CDR3 sequence is 14 residues long. Germline V gives CDR1 ENHRY, CDR2 SYGVKD. In DNA, the CDR3 is TGTGCCATCAGTGAGCAGGGACAGGGAGAGGAAGCTTTCTTT. Translation: CAISEQGQGEEAFF.

The gene calls are TRBV21-1 and TRBJ1-2; no check of the table's D call, TRBD1, against the DNA was made. TRBV21-1 counts as a pseudogene. The CDR3 length is 9 residues. The DNA for the CDR3 is TGTGCCAGCATTCAAAGCTACACCTTC. It yields the protein CASIQSYTF.

J is TRBJ2-7 and V is TRBV19; D remains unclear. This CDR3 is 13 amino acids long. V was shortened by 2 bases and J by 2 bases, with 7 bases between the two germline ends. Germline CDR1 and CDR2: LNHDA and SQIVND (reference sequence). The CDR3 region is CASSISLAYEQYF. The CDR3, as DNA: TGTGCCAGTAGTATATCCCTTGCCTACGAGCAGTACTTC.

This clone was counted a few times. The chain is built from TRBV2 and TRBJ1-4, with D hard to call. V was trimmed by 0 bases and J by 13 bases, leaving 12 bases between them. CDR1 is SNHLY and CDR2 is FYNNEI in the germline V gene. This CDR3 is 13 amino acids long. CDR3 bases: TGTGCCAGCAGTGAAGCGCTAGGGAGGAGACTGTTTTTT. Translation: CASSEALGRRLFF.

The chain employs TRBV6-1 and TRBJ2-2; 9 positions match TRBD2. This CDR3 contains 17 residues. The V gene end was trimmed by 4 bases and the J gene end by 0 bases; junction bases not matched to a gene: 6. Germline V gene lookup returns CDR1 MNHNS and CDR2 SASEGT. The CDR3 sequence is CASSGLAGFANTGELFF. CDR3 DNA sequence: TGTGCCAGCAGTGGTCTAGCGGGGTTCGCGAACACCGGGGAGCTGTTTTTT.

This chain connects TRBV19 to TRBJ2-5, with D tentatively TRBD2 (6 bases). CDR1 is LNHDA, CDR2 SQIVND, per germline (reference sequence). V dropped 3 bases and J dropped 0 bases, with 11 bases sitting between them. There are 15 residues in the CDR3. For the CDR3, the DNA is TGTGCCAGTAGTATTGTAGCGGAGTACCAAGAGACCCAGTACTTC. Amino acids: CASSIVAEYQETQYF.

The chain is built from TRBV18 and TRBJ2-6, with 8 bases lining up with TRBD1. The CDR3 is 19 amino acids. Germline V lookup: CDR1 KGHSH, CDR2 LQKENI. V was clipped by 2 bases and J by 4 bases; unmatched bases: 13. Here the CDR3 DNA reads TGTGCCAGCTCACCAAATCCGGACAGGGTCTTGTTAGGGGCCAACGTCCTGACTTTC. Protein product: CASSPNPDRVLLGANVLTF.

The CDR3: CASRTRVLRGQGRLEAFF. The CDR3 bases are TGTGCCAGCAGGACCAGAGTGTTAAGGGGACAGGGGAGGCTTGAAGCTTTCTTT. V usage is TRBV28 and J usage is TRBJ1-1; the match to TRBD1 covers 10 bases. V lost 6 bases, J lost 7 bases, and 20 bases stayed unmatched. Germline loops: CDR1 MDHEN, CDR2 SYDVKM. The CDR3 is 18 amino acids.

This clone was counted a few times. This sequence joins TRBV7-2 and TRBJ1-2, with TRBD1 matching 9 bases. The CDR3 is made up of 15 amino acids. Germline V gene lookup returns CDR1 SGHTA and CDR2 FQGNSA. The trim removed 3 bases at V and 4 bases at J, leaving 6 bases unmatched. CDR3 region: CASSFTGTGSYGYTF. CDR3 in DNA: TGTGCCAGCAGCTTTACCGGGACAGGGTCCTATGGCTACACCTTC.

V and J are TRBV2 and TRBJ1-2; TRBD1 matches at 9 bases. This CDR3 has 15 amino acids. Germline CDR1 and CDR2: SNHLY and FYNNEI. J gave up 1 base and V 7 bases, and 7 bases lay outside the gene matches. CDR3 in DNA: TGTGCCAGCACCTTCGACAGGGGGGATAACTATGGCTACACCTTC. Translated, it gives CASTFDRGDNYGYTF.

The chain has TRBV3-1 (or the pseudogene TRBV3-2) and TRBJ2-6; weak D call: TRBD2 (5 bases). The V end lost 1 base, the J end lost 4 bases, and 8 bases lay between the germline ends. The CDR3 has 15 amino acids. Looked up from germline, CDR1 is LGHDT and CDR2 is YNNKEL (reference sequence). The CDR3 DNA is TGTGCCAGCAGCCAAGGAGGGATCGGGGCCAACGTCCTGACTTTC. Protein product: CASSQGGIGANVLTF.

The table lists this clone with a count of one. The CDR3 protein is CSVEASGRYNEQFF. CDR3 in DNA: TGCAGCGTTGAGGCTAGCGGACGCTACAATGAGCAGTTCTTC. The chain employs TRBV29-1 and TRBJ2-1; 7 nucleotides line up with TRBD2. Losses at the gene ends were 3 bases for V and 3 bases for J; bases not matched to a gene: 5. Germline-derived CDR1 and CDR2 are SQVTM and ANQGSEA. This CDR3 spans 14 amino acids.

Concerning this clone itself: This sample also contains other DNA sequences that code for the same CDR3. CDR3 nucleotides: TGTGCCAGCAGCTTAGGGCAGGGGGCCTACGAGCAGTACTTC. Protein sequence: CASSLGQGAYEQYF. The rearrangement uses TRBV11-2 and TRBJ2-7; 7 bases match TRBD1. J lost 2 bases, V lost 1 base, and 2 bases had no gene match. The CDR3 has 14 amino acids. Germline V CDR1 and CDR2: SGHAT, FQNNGV. The full variable domain, in which reference TRBV11-2 and TRBJ2-7 provide the parts outside the CDR3, is EAGVAQSPRYKIIEKRQSVAFWCNPISGHATLYWYQQILGQGPKLLIQFQNNGVVDDSQLPKDRFSAERLKGVDSTLKIQPAKLEDSAVYLCASSLGQGAYEQYFGPGTRLTVT.